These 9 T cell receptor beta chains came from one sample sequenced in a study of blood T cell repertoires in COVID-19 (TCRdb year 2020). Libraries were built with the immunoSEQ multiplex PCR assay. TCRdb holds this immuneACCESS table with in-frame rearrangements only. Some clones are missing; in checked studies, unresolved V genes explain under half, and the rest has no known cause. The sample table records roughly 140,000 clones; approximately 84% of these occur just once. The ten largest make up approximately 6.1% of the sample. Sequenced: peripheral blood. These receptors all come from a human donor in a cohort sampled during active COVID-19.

CDR3 coding DNA: TGTGCCAGCAGTTACGAGACAGGGTCCTACGAGCAGTACTTC. Protein product: CASSYETGSYEQYF. This rearrangement joins TRBV6-2 or TRBV6-3 to TRBJ2-7, with 7 nucleotides matching TRBD1. The CDR3 has 14 residues. CDR1 and CDR2 (germline): MNHEY, SVGEGT. The V segment lost 2 bases and the J segment 1 base; nucleotides outside the gene matches: 2.

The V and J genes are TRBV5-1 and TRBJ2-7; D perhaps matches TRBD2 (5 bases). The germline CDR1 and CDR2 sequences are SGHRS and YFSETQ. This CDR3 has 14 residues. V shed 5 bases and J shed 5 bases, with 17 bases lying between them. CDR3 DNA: TGCGCCAGCAGTCCGCCGCGGGTCCCGCACGAGCAGTACTTC. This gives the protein CASSPPRVPHEQYF.

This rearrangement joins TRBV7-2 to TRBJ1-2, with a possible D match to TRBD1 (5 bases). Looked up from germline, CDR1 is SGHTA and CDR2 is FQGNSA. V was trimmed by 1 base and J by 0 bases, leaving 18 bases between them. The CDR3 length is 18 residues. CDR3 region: CASSLGPRQGGANYGYTF. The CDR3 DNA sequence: TGTGCCAGCAGCTTAGGACCTCGGCAGGGAGGAGCTAACTATGGCTACACCTTC.

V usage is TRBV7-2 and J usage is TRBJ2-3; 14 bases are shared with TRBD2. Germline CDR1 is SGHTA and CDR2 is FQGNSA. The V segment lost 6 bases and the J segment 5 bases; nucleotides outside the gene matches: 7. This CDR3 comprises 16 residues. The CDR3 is CASRRLAGGREDTQYF. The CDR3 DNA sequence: TGTGCCAGCAGACGACTAGCGGGGGGGCGGGAAGATACGCAGTATTTT. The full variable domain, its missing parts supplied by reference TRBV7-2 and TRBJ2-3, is GAGVSQSPSNKVTEKGKDVELRCDPISGHTALYWYRQSLGQGLEFLIYFQGNSAPDKSGLPSDRFSAERTGGSVSTLTIQRTQQEDSAVYLCASRRLAGGREDTQYFGPGTRLTVL.

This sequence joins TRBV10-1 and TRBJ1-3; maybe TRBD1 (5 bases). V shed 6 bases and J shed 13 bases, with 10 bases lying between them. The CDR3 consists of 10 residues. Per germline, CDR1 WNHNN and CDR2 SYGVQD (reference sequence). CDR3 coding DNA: TGCGCCAGCAGGACAGAAGCTATATATTTT. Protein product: CASRTEAIYF.

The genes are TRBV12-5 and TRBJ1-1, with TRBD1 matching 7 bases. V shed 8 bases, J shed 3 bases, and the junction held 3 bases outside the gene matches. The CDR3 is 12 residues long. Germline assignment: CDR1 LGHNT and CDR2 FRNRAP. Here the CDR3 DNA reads TGTGCTAGTCGACAGGGCTACACTGAAGCTTTCTTT. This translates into CASRQGYTEAFF. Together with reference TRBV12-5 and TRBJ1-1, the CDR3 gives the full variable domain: DARVTQTPRHKVTEMGQEVTMRCQPILGHNTVFWYRQTMMQGLELLAYFRNRAPLDDSGMPKDRFSAEMPDATLATLKIQPSEPRDSAVYFCASRQGYTEAFFGQGTRLTVV.

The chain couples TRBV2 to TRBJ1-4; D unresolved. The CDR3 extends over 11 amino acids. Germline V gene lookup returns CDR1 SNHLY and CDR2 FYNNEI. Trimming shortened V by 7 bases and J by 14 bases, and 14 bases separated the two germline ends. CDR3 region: CASTVTGRLFF. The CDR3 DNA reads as TGTGCCAGCACGGTGACCGGGAGGCTGTTTTTT.

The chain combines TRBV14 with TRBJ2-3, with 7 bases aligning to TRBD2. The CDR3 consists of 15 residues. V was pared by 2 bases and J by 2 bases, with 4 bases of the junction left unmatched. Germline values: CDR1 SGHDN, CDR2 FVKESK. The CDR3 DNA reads TGTGCCAGCAGCCAACTACTAGCGCTCACAGATACGCAGTATTTT. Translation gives CASSQLLALTDTQYF.

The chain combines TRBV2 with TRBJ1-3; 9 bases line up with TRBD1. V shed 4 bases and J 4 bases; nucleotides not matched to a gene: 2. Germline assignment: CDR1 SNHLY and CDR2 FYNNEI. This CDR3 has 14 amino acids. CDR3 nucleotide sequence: TGTGCCAGCAGTGCTACAGGGGGCGGAAACACCATATATTTT. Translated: CASSATGGGNTIYF.